Presented here are 21 T cell receptor beta chains from one specimen sequenced in a study of cytomegalovirus exposure and HLA in healthy donors. The PCR ran on 60 Vbeta and 13 Jbeta primers. Here immunoSEQ multiplex PCR was the method, and the copy in TCRdb shows in-frame clones only, minus some. The sample records some 150,000 clones, around 79% being singletons. The sequenced sample consisted of PBMCs. All receptors come from a human donor in good health.

The genes are TRBV7-2 and TRBJ1-4; 8 bases match TRBD1. The CDR3 sequence is 16 residues long. CDR1 and CDR2 from the germline V gene are SGHTA and FQGNSA. Trimming took 1 base from V and 5 from J; bases not matched to a gene: 6. CDR3 bases: TGTGCCAGCAGCTTAGGGAGGACAGGGCCAAATGAAAAACTGTTTTTT. Translating it yields CASSLGRTGPNEKLFF.

V and J are TRBV10-1 and TRBJ2-3; D perhaps matches TRBD1 (5 bases). This CDR3 region has 12 residues. Germline CDR1 and CDR2: WNHNN and SYGVQD (reference sequence). V was pared by 6 bases and J by 4 bases, with 8 bases between. CDR3 amino acids: CASRLQADTQYF. CDR3 bases: TGCGCCAGCAGATTACAGGCAGATACGCAGTATTTT.

This clone appeared once. The genes are TRBV5-1 and TRBJ2-1; 7 bases line up with TRBD2. V lost 0 bases and J lost 1; bases outside the gene matches: 4. Germline V gene data show CDR1 as SGHRS and CDR2 as YFSETQ. The CDR3 is made up of 16 amino acids. As DNA, the CDR3 is TGCGCCAGCAGCTTGGATCTAGCGGTTTCCTACAATGAGCAGTTCTTC. It translates to CASSLDLAVSYNEQFF. The whole variable domain, remainder taken from reference TRBV5-1 and TRBJ2-1, is KAGVTQTPRYLIKTRGQQVTLSCSPISGHRSVSWYQQTPGQGLQFLFEYFSETQRNKGNFPGRFSGRQFSNSRSEMNVSTLELGDSALYLCASSLDLAVSYNEQFFGPGTRLTVL.

The genes are TRBV2 and TRBJ1-1; 8 bases line up with TRBD1. CDR3 size: 14 residues. J gave up 8 bases and V 1 base, and 6 bases lay outside the gene matches. Germline V gene data show CDR1 as SNHLY and CDR2 as FYNNEI. The CDR3 nucleotides read TGTGCCAGCAGTGAAGTGTTGACAGGGGCCGAAGCTTTCTTT. Translated, it gives CASSEVLTGAEAFF.

The genes are TRBV6-5 and TRBJ1-5, with D perhaps TRBD1 (5 bases). The V end was cut by 7 bases, the J end by 4 bases, with 11 bases between. The CDR3 has 13 residues. The germline V gene has CDR1 MNHEY and CDR2 SVGAGI. DNA for the CDR3: TGTGCCAGCACTAACGGGGGGAATCAGCCCCAGCATTTT. It yields the protein CASTNGGNQPQHF.

The chain combines TRBV7-8 with TRBJ2-7; the match to TRBD2 covers 8 bases. Trimming took 4 bases from V and 0 from J; bases not matched to a gene: 11. Germline-derived CDR1 and CDR2 are SGHVS and FQNEAQ. The CDR3 runs to 17 residues. CDR3 loop: CASSSLINGRVSYEQYF. The CDR3 DNA follows: TGTGCCAGCAGCTCCCTTATTAACGGGAGGGTCTCCTACGAGCAGTACTTC.

This clone was recorded only once. The chain couples TRBV25-1 to TRBJ1-1, with D possibly matching TRBD1 (6 bases). Germline V gene data show CDR1 as MGHDK and CDR2 as SYGVNS. Trimming took 2 bases from V and 0 from J, leaving 10 bases between them. This CDR3 region has 15 residues. DNA of the CDR3: TGTGCCAGCAGTGAAAGCTGGGGGCTGAACACTGAAGCTTTCTTT. Translated: CASSESWGLNTEAFF.

V is TRBV9 and J is TRBJ1-1, with TRBD1 matching 9 bases. Germline V lookup: CDR1 SGDLS, CDR2 YYNGEE. J gave up 4 bases and V 3 bases, and 7 bases lay outside the gene matches. This CDR3 is 15 amino acids long. The CDR3 bases are TGTGCCAGCAGCGCCTCCGGGACAGGGCCCACTGAAGCTTTCTTT. Its protein product is CASSASGTGPTEAFF.

In this sample, this clone turned up once. This chain joins TRBV7-2 and TRBJ2-3; D possibly corresponds to TRBD2 (5 bases). Between the trimmed V and J ends, which lost 2 bases and 0 bases, there was a span of 9 bases. CDR3 length equals 15 residues. The germline CDR1 and CDR2 sequences are SGHTA and FQGNSA. CDR3 protein: CASSLPGSSTDTQYF. CDR3 DNA sequence: TGTGCCAGCAGCTTACCTGGGAGTAGCACAGATACGCAGTATTTT.

CDR3 residues: CASSPSPGTGYEQYF. The DNA for the CDR3 is TGTGCCAGCAGCCCCAGCCCCGGGACAGGTTACGAGCAGTACTTC. This chain joins TRBV5-5 and TRBJ2-7; 8 positions match TRBD1. Germline V gives CDR1 SGHKS, CDR2 YYEKEE (reference sequence). The CDR3 sequence is 15 residues long. V lost 4 bases and J lost 4; bases outside the gene matches: 10.

V is TRBV19 and J is TRBJ2-1, with TRBD2 matching 13 bases. Trimming removed 3 bases from V and 10 bases from J; junction bases left unmatched: 15. Germline CDR1 LNHDA, CDR2 SQIVND (reference sequence). This CDR3 region has 18 residues. The CDR3 DNA is TGTGCCAGTAGTATGCGGGGAGAACTAGCGGGGGGGCGGGGGGAGCAGTTCTTC. Residues: CASSMRGELAGGRGEQFF.

The J gene is TRBJ2-1, the V gene TRBV10-2, with D possibly TRBD1 on 6 matching bases. The V and J ends lost 5 bases and 5 bases respectively, with 19 bases between them. The CDR3 covers 16 residues. Germline values: CDR1 WSHSY, CDR2 SAAADI. CDR3 region: CASSLISDRVHNEQFF. As DNA, the CDR3 is TGCGCCAGCAGTCTAATCTCGGACAGAGTACACAATGAGCAGTTCTTC.

The gene calls are TRBV14 and TRBJ2-1, with TRBD2 identical over 7 bases. Trimming removed 4 bases from V and 9 bases from J; junction bases left unmatched: 3. The CDR3 is 12 residues long. Germline CDR1 reads SGHDN; CDR2 reads FVKESK. This CDR3 is CASSPGLGEQFF. As DNA, the CDR3 is TGTGCCAGCAGCCCTGGACTAGGTGAGCAGTTCTTC.

This clone occurred a few times. A junction end diverges from the germline sequence, so it may reflect a read error. The chain has TRBV7-9 and TRBJ1-2, with 8 nucleotides matching TRBD1. Per the germline V gene, CDR1 is SEHNR and CDR2 is FQNEAQ (reference sequence). CDR3 length equals 16 residues. The CDR3 nucleotides read TGTTCCAGCAGCTTAGCAGGGAGGACAGGGACTGATGGCTACACCTTC. Translated, it gives CSSSLAGRTGTDGYTF.

This chain joins TRBV15 and TRBJ1-1; D is uncertain. The CDR3 length is 13 residues. The germline CDR1 and CDR2 sequences are LNHNV and YYDKDF (reference sequence). V lost 0 bases and J 7 bases, leaving 9 bases between the germline ends. DNA for the CDR3: TGTGCCACCAGCAGAGATCTGGGGAGTGAAGCTTTCTTT. Its protein is CATSRDLGSEAFF.

About this clone itself: The same CDR3 also results from other DNA sequences found in this sample. Written as DNA, the CDR3 is TGTGCCTGGAGTCTCAGCTACGAGCAGTACTTC. Residues: CAWSLSYEQYF. The chain employs TRBV30 and TRBJ2-7; D unresolved. V lost 2 bases and J lost 3, with 5 bases in between. This CDR3 contains 11 residues. Germline loops: CDR1 GTSNPN, CDR2 SVGIG (reference sequence).

In this sample, this clone turned up once. This chain uses TRBV5-4 with TRBJ2-7, with D tentatively TRBD1 (5 bases). V was pared by 1 base and J by 2 bases, with 10 bases between. Looked up from germline, CDR1 is SGHNT and CDR2 is YYREEE (reference sequence). This CDR3 contains 14 residues. The CDR3 protein is CASSLSDTAYEQYF. The CDR3 DNA sequence: TGTGCCAGCAGCTTGTCGGACACGGCCTACGAGCAGTACTTC.

This clone was seen a few times. V is TRBV7-2 and J is TRBJ2-5, with TRBD1 identical over 8 bases. The trim removed 6 bases at V and 5 bases at J, leaving 11 bases unmatched. This CDR3 contains 15 residues. Germline values: CDR1 SGHTA, CDR2 FQGNSA. The CDR3 here is CASRGGQGGGETQYF. CDR3 in DNA: TGTGCCAGCAGAGGTGGACAGGGAGGTGGCGAGACCCAGTACTTC.

The genes are TRBV9 and TRBJ2-7; D unclear. Germline V gives CDR1 SGDLS, CDR2 YYNGEE. Deletions cut 3 bases from V and 0 bases from J, with 4 bases between. CDR3 length: 12 amino acids. The CDR3 DNA is TGTGCCAGCAGCGGCAGCTCCTACGAGCAGTACTTC. It yields the protein CASSGSSYEQYF.

This clone was seen more than once but under ten times. This chain links TRBV15 with TRBJ2-1; D gene ambiguous. In germline, CDR1 is LNHNV, CDR2 YYDKDF (reference sequence). V was shortened by 5 bases and J by 4 bases, with 6 bases between the two germline ends. This CDR3 has 12 residues. The CDR3, as DNA: TGTGCCACCAGCGTACATTACAATGAGCAGTTCTTC. Translating gives CATSVHYNEQFF.

This chain uses TRBV2 with TRBJ2-7; 11 positions match TRBD2. The CDR3 spans 16 residues. The germline gives CDR1 SNHLY, CDR2 FYNNEI. Trimming took 5 bases from V and 0 from J; bases not matched to a gene: 6. In DNA form, the CDR3 reads TGTGCCAGCAGTCCGGGACTAGCGGAACACTCCTACGAGCAGTACTTC. Protein product: CASSPGLAEHSYEQYF.